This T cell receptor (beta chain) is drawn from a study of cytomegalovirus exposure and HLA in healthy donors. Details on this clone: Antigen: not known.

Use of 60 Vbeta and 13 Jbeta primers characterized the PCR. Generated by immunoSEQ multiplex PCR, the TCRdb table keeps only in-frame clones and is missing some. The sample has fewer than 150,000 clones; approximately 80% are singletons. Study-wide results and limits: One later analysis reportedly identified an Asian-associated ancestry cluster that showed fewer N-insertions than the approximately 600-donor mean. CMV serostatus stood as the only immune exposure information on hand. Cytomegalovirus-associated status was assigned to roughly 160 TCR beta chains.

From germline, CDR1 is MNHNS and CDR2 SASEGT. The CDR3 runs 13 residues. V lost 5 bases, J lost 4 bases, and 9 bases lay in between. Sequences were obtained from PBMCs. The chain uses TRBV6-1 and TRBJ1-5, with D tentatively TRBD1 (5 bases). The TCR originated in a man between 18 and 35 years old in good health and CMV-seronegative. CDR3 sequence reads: CASSQGQNQPQHF. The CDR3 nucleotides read TGTGCCAGCAGTCAGGGCCAGAATCAGCCCCAGCATTTT.